This passage covers 22 T cell receptor beta chains from one sample sequenced in a study of shared clonotypes between healthy human individuals. The method was immunoSEQ multiplex PCR; TCRdb's version includes in-frame clones alone and lacks a portion of them. Among about 2.1 million clones listed, 80% to 95% were seen once. CD45RO negativity and positive selection for CCR7 defined naive CD8 cells, a population that excluded terminally differentiated effector memory CD45RA+ cells. Sequencing input: naive CD8+ T cells from PBMCs. Source of these receptors: a man younger than 30 in good health. Some clones in this sample may be carry-over from other donors' samples.

A note on this clone: Other DNA sequences of this sample code for an identical CDR3. The chain recombines TRBV27 with TRBJ2-7; no clear D. Germline V CDR1 and CDR2: MNHEY, SMNVEV (reference sequence). The V and J ends lost 2 bases and 1 base respectively, with 9 bases between them. The CDR3 extends over 14 amino acids. CDR3 residues: CASSLIGPSYEQYF. The CDR3 DNA follows: TGTGCCAGCAGTTTAATCGGCCCATCCTACGAGCAGTACTTC.

This clone was recorded once. Compared with germline, one end of the junction differs, possibly owing to a read error. The chain employs TRBV6-1 and TRBJ2-5, with unresolved D. The CDR3 is 14 residues long. CDR1 MNHNS and CDR2 SASEGT come from the germline V gene. The CDR3 DNA follows: TGTGCCAGCAGTGATCTGGACCCAAGAGAGGCCCAGTACTTC. This translates into CASSDLDPREAQYF.

This chain links TRBV14 with TRBJ2-1, with D tentatively TRBD1 or TRBD2 (5 bases each). The ends were cut back, 0 bases at V and 15 bases at J, with 15 bases in the middle. Germline V gives CDR1 SGHDN, CDR2 FVKESK. This CDR3 contains 13 residues. The CDR3 loop is CASSQDHGADRFF. CDR3 sequence (DNA): TGTGCCAGCAGCCAAGATCACGGGGCCGATCGGTTCTTC. Full variable domain (missing parts from reference TRBV14 and TRBJ2-1): EAGVTQFPSHSVIEKGQTVTLRCDPISGHDNLYWYRRVMGKEIKFLLHFVKESKQDESGMPNNRFLAERTGGTYSTLKVQPAELEDSGVYFCASSQDHGADRFFGPGTRLTVL.

The CDR3 loop reads CATTGLPGELFF. The CDR3 nucleotides read TGTGCCACCACAGGGTTGCCCGGGGAGCTGTTTTTT. V is TRBV19 and J is TRBJ2-2; D may be TRBD1 (6 bases). Germline V gene sequence: CDR1 LNHDA, CDR2 SQIVND (reference sequence). Trimming stripped 10 bases from V and 6 bases from J, with 12 bases between. The CDR3 has 12 amino acids.

This clone showed up just a few times. The chain couples TRBV29-1 to TRBJ1-1; D not resolved. Deletions cut 7 bases from V and 6 bases from J, with 9 bases between. Germline V gives CDR1 SQVTM, CDR2 ANQGSEA. The CDR3 totals 10 residues. The CDR3 here is CSAQGPEAFF. The CDR3 coding sequence is TGCAGCGCCCAAGGGCCTGAAGCTTTCTTT.

The rearrangement links TRBV5-1 to TRBJ1-1; no clear D gene. The CDR3 has 16 amino acids. V lost 4 bases, J lost 1 base, and 17 bases lay in between. Germline V CDR1 and CDR2: SGHRS, YFSETQ. CDR3 sequence (DNA): TGCGCCAGCAGCCGGTGGGCGGGATTACAGAACACTGAAGCTTTCTTT. It yields the protein CASSRWAGLQNTEAFF.

This chain uses TRBV7-2 with TRBJ2-1, with D possibly TRBD2 on 5 matching bases. This CDR3 spans 13 amino acids. Deletions cut 5 bases from V and 9 bases from J, with 14 bases between. Per germline, CDR1 SGHTA and CDR2 FQGNSA. The CDR3 DNA sequence: TGTGCCAGCAGCGCCCGACTATTTCCTGAGCAGTTCTTC. Its translation: CASSARLFPEQFF.

V and J are TRBV29-1 and TRBJ1-2; 9 bases align to TRBD1. The V and J ends lost 4 bases and 4 bases, in that order; junction bases with no gene match: 13. CDR3 length: 16 amino acids. Germline CDR1 reads SQVTM; CDR2 reads ANQGSEA. The CDR3 region has the DNA TGCAGCGTTGTACGGGCTGACAGGGGGGTTTTCTATGGCTACACCTTC. Its translation is CSVVRADRGVFYGYTF.

The chain carries TRBV9 and TRBJ2-2; TRBD1 matches 8 bases. Germline trimming cut 1 base from V and 2 bases from J; bases unmatched to any gene: 7. The CDR3 spans 17 residues. Germline loops: CDR1 SGDLS, CDR2 YYNGEE. CDR3 loop: CASSVPTDRENTGELFF. CDR3 nucleotides: TGTGCCAGCAGCGTACCCACGGACAGGGAAAACACCGGGGAGCTGTTTTTT.

The rearrangement uses TRBV28 and TRBJ2-7; D not resolved. Germline loops: CDR1 MDHEN, CDR2 SYDVKM. Deletions cut 2 bases from V and 0 bases from J, with 8 bases between. This CDR3 region has 14 residues. The CDR3 coding sequence is TGTGCCAGCAGTTTAAGGGCTTTCTCCTACGAGCAGTACTTC. Translation: CASSLRAFSYEQYF.

This clone has only one observation. The rearrangement links TRBV13 to TRBJ2-6, with D maybe TRBD2 (6 bases). This CDR3 is built from 17 residues. Trimming cost V 0 bases and J 1 base, with 10 bases left between them. Germline CDR1 PRHDT, CDR2 FYEKMQ (reference sequence). The DNA for the CDR3 is TGTGCCAGCAGCTTAGGGACTAGGTATTCTGGGGCCAACGTCCTGACTTTC. Translated, it gives CASSLGTRYSGANVLTF.

This chain uses TRBV19 with TRBJ2-1; 7 positions match TRBD1. The CDR3 runs to 16 residues. Germline trimming cut 2 bases from V and 2 bases from J; bases unmatched to any gene: 6. Germline loops: CDR1 LNHDA, CDR2 SQIVND (reference sequence). CDR3 coding DNA: TGTGCCAGTAGTATAAGGGGGCAGATGGCCTACAATGAGCAGTTCTTC. Residues: CASSIRGQMAYNEQFF.

The rearrangement links TRBV4-1 to TRBJ2-5; TRBD1 or TRBD2 may be the D gene (5 bases each). V lost 4 bases, J lost 5 bases, and 20 bases lay in between. This CDR3 has 16 amino acids. From germline, CDR1 is MGHRA and CDR2 YSYEKL. CDR3 DNA sequence: TGCGCCAGCAGCCCCCGGGGCAGGGAATATGTGGAGACCCAGTACTTC. It translates to CASSPRGREYVETQYF.

The rearrangement links TRBV7-9 to TRBJ2-7; no clear D gene. Between the trimmed V and J ends, which lost 2 bases and 2 bases, there was a span of 10 bases. Germline V lookup: CDR1 SEHNR, CDR2 FQNEAQ (reference sequence). The CDR3 is made up of 14 amino acids. CDR3 in amino acids: CASSLSGLPYEQYF. The CDR3 coding sequence is TGTGCCAGCAGCTTATCCGGGCTTCCCTACGAGCAGTACTTC.

The rearrangement uses TRBV7-8 and TRBJ1-5; 8 bases agree with TRBD1. Unmatched junction bases numbered 8, after V lost 2 bases and J lost 2 bases. This CDR3 region has 17 residues. The germline V gene encodes CDR1 SGHVS and CDR2 FQNEAQ. Here the CDR3 DNA reads TGTGCCAGCAGCTTATACGGACAGGGTGACGGCAATCAGCCCCAGCATTTT. It is translated as CASSLYGQGDGNQPQHF. The variable domain in full, with the rest retrieved from reference TRBV7-8 and TRBJ1-5, is GAGVSQSPRYKVAKRGQDVALRCDPISGHVSLFWYQQALGQGPEFLTYFQNEAQLDKSGLPSDRFFAERPEGSVSTLKIQRTQQEDSAVYLCASSLYGQGDGNQPQHFGDGTRLSIL.

The genes are TRBV5-1 and TRBJ2-3; D might be TRBD2 (5 bases). Trimming removed 4 bases from V and 0 bases from J, with 12 bases in between. Per germline, CDR1 SGHRS and CDR2 YFSETQ. The CDR3 sequence is 15 residues long. CDR3 sequence: CASSPLSASTDTQYF. The CDR3 DNA sequence: TGCGCCAGCAGCCCGCTTAGCGCTAGCACAGATACGCAGTATTTT.

The V and J genes are TRBV28 and TRBJ2-1, with 8 positions matching TRBD1. Germline assignment: CDR1 MDHEN and CDR2 SYDVKM. The CDR3 length is 15 residues. The trim removed 5 bases at V and 2 bases at J, leaving 5 bases unmatched. This CDR3 is CASSPQQGAYNEQFF. CDR3 nucleotides: TGTGCCAGCAGTCCCCAACAGGGGGCCTACAATGAGCAGTTCTTC.

This chain joins TRBV7-8 and TRBJ1-2; 7 nucleotides align to TRBD1. The V segment lost 5 bases and the J segment 6 bases; nucleotides outside the gene matches: 9. Looked up from germline, CDR1 is SGHVS and CDR2 is FQNEAQ. This CDR3 spans 14 amino acids. CDR3 protein: CASSPGNRGDGYTF. The CDR3 DNA sequence: TGTGCCAGCAGCCCGGGCAACAGGGGAGATGGCTACACCTTC.

The rearrangement links TRBV6-5 to TRBJ2-3; 7 bases match TRBD2. The germline V gene encodes CDR1 MNHEY and CDR2 SVGAGI. CDR3 size: 13 residues. The junction had 5 bases not matched to a gene; V was cut back by 6 bases and J by 5 bases. DNA of the CDR3: TGTGCCAGCAGCGGCGGGAGTGGAGATACGCAGTATTTT. Amino acids: CASSGGSGDTQYF.

The V call is TRBV5-1, the J call TRBJ2-1, with D uncertain. Trimming pared 0 bases from V and 7 bases from J, leaving 17 bases between. Germline V gene data show CDR1 as SGHRS and CDR2 as YFSETQ. The CDR3 covers 16 residues. Here the CDR3 DNA reads TGCGCCAGCAGCTTGGCAAACGGTCTAGTCATAAATGAGCAGTTCTTC. Encoded protein: CASSLANGLVINEQFF. Full variable domain (remainder filled in from reference TRBV5-1 and TRBJ2-1): KAGVTQTPRYLIKTRGQQVTLSCSPISGHRSVSWYQQTPGQGLQFLFEYFSETQRNKGNFPGRFSGRQFSNSRSEMNVSTLELGDSALYLCASSLANGLVINEQFFGPGTRLTVL.

This chain joins TRBV27 and TRBJ1-2, with TRBD1 matching 8 bases. There are 14 residues in the CDR3. Per germline, CDR1 MNHEY and CDR2 SMNVEV (reference sequence). Losses at the gene ends were 10 bases for V and 1 base for J; bases not matched to a gene: 8. This CDR3 is CATADRGGNYGYTF. CDR3 DNA: TGTGCCACCGCCGACAGGGGAGGTAACTATGGCTACACCTTC.

Written as DNA, the CDR3 is TGCGCCAGCAGCTTGGGAGGGGCGGGGCTCGACGAGCAGTACTTC. It translates to CASSLGGAGLDEQYF. The V gene is TRBV5-1, the J gene TRBJ2-7; D is possibly TRBD2 (6 bases). V lost 0 bases, J lost 5 bases, and 15 bases lay in between. Germline V gene lookup returns CDR1 SGHRS and CDR2 YFSETQ. The CDR3 covers 15 residues.